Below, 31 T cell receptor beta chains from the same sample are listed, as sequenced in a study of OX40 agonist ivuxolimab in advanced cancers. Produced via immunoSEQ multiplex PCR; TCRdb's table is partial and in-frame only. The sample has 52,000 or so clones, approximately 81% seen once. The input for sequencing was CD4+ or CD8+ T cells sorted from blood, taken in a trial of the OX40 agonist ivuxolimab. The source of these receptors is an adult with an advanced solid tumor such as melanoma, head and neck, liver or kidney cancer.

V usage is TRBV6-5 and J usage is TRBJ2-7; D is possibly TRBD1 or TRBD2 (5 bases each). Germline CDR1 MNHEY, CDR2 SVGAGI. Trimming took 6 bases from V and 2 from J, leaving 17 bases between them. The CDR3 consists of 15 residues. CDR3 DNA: TGTGCCAGCAGGAACAGAGGGGCCCAAGCCTACGAGCAGTACTTC. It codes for CASRNRGAQAYEQYF.

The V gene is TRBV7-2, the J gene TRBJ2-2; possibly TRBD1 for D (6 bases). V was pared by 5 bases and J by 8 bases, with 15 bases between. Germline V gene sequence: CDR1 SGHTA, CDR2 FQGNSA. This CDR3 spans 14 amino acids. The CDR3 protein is CASSQNRVRGELFF. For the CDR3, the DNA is TGTGCCAGCAGCCAAAACAGGGTGCGGGGGGAGCTGTTTTTT. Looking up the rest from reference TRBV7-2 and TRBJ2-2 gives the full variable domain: GAGVSQSPSNKVTEKGKDVELRCDPISGHTALYWYRQSLGQGLEFLIYFQGNSAPDKSGLPSDRFSAERTGGSVSTLTIQRTQQEDSAVYLCASSQNRVRGELFFGEGSRLTVL.

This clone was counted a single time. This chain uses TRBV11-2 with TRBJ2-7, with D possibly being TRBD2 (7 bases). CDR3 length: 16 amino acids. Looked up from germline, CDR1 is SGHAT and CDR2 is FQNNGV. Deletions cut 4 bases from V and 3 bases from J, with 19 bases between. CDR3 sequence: CASSSGGGGTLYEQYF. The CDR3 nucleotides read TGTGCCAGCAGCTCAGGAGGGGGGGGAACGCTCTACGAGCAGTACTTC.

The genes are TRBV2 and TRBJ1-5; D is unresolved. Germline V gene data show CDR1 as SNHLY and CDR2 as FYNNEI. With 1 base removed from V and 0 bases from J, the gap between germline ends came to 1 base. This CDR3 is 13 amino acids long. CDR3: CASSEVSNQPQHF. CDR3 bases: TGTGCCAGCAGTGAAGTTAGCAATCAGCCCCAGCATTTT.

CDR3 sequence reads: CASSLSAGRNYEQYF. In DNA form, the CDR3 reads TGTGCCAGCAGCTTAAGCGCAGGCAGGAACTACGAGCAGTACTTC. V and J are TRBV7-3 and TRBJ2-7; D remains ambiguous. Per the germline V gene, CDR1 is SGHTA and CDR2 is FQGTGA. Between the trimmed V and J ends, which lost 1 base and 3 bases, there was a span of 13 bases. CDR3 length: 15 amino acids.

CDR3 sequence reads: CSVSIHSGGVQETQYF. The CDR3 DNA sequence: TGCAGCGTCTCTATCCATAGCGGAGGGGTCCAAGAGACCCAGTACTTC. The chain carries TRBV29-1 and TRBJ2-5; possibly TRBD2 for D (6 bases). The ends were cut back, 6 bases at V and 1 base at J, with 21 bases in the middle. The CDR3 is 16 amino acids. From germline, CDR1 is SQVTM and CDR2 ANQGSEA. The complete variable domain, with remaining parts taken from reference TRBV29-1 and TRBJ2-5, reads SAVISQKPSRDICQRGTSLTIQCQVDSQVTMMFWYRQQPGQSLTLIATANQGSEATYESGFVIDKFPISRPNLTFSTLTVSNMSPEDSSIYLCSVSIHSGGVQETQYFGPGTRLLVL.

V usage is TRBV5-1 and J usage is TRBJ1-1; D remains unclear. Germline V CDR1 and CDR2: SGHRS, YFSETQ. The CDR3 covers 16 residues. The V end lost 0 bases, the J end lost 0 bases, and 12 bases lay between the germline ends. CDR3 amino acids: CASSLDPRALNTEAFF. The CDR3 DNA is TGCGCCAGCAGCTTGGATCCCCGGGCTTTGAACACTGAAGCTTTCTTT.

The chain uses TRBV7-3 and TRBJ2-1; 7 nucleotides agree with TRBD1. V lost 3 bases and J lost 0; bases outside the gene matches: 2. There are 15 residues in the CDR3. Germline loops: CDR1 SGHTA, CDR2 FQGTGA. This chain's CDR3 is CASSLDRSSYNEQFF. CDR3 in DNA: TGTGCCAGCAGCTTGGACAGGAGCTCCTACAATGAGCAGTTCTTC.

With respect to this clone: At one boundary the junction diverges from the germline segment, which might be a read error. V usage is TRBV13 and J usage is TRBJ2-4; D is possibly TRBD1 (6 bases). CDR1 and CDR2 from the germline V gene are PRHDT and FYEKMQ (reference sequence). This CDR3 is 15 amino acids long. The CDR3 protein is CASSLNREAKNIRYF. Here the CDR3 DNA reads TGTGCCAGCAGCTTAAACAGGGAAGCCAAAAACATTCGGTACTTC.

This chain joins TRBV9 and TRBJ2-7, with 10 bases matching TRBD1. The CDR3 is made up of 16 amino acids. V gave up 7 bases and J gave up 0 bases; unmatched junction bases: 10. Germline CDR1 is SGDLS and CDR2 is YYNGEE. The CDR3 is CASHPTGGVNSYEQYF. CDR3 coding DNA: TGTGCCAGCCACCCGACAGGGGGCGTTAACTCCTACGAGCAGTACTTC.

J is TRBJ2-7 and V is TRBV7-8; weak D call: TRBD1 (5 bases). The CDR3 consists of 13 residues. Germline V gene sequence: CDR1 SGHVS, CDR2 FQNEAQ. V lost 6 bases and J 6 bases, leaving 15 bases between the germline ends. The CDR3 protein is CASRFVGAAEQYF. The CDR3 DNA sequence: TGTGCCAGCAGGTTTGTAGGGGCGGCCGAGCAGTACTTC.

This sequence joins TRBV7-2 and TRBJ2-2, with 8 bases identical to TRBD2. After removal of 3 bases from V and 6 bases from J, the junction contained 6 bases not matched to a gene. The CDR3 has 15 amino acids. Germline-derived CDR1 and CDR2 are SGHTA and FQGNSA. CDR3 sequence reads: CASSFQPGRAGELFF. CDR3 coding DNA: TGTGCCAGCAGCTTTCAACCCGGGAGGGCCGGGGAGCTGTTTTTT.

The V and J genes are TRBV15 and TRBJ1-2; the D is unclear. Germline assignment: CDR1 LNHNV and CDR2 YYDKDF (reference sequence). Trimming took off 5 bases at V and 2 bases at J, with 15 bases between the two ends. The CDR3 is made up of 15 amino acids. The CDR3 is CATSGYPSKNYGYTF. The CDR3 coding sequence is TGTGCCACCAGCGGTTATCCCAGCAAAAACTATGGCTACACCTTC.

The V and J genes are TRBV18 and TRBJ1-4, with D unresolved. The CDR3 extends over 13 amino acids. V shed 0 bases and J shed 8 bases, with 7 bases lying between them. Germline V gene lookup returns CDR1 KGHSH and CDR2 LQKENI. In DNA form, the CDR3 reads TGTGCCAGCTCACCACCGGGAGAGGAAAAACTGTTTTTT. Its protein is CASSPPGEEKLFF.

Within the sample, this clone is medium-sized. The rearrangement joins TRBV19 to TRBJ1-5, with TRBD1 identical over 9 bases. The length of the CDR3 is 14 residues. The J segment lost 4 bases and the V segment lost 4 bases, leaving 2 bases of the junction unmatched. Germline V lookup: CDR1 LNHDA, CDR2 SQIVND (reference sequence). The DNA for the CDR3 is TGTGCCAGTAGTACGACAGGGGGTAATCAGCCCCAGCATTTT. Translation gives CASSTTGGNQPQHF.

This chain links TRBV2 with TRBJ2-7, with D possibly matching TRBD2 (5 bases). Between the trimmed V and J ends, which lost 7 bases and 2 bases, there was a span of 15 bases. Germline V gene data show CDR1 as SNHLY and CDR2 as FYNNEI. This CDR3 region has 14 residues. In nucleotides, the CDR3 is TGTGCCAGCAACCCTAGCCGGAATACCTACGAGCAGTACTTC. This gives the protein CASNPSRNTYEQYF.

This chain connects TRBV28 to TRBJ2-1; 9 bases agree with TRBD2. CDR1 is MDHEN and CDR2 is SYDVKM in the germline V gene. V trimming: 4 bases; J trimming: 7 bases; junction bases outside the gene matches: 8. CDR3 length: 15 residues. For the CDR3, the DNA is TGTGCCAGCAGTTCCCCCGCGGGAGGGGAGAATGAGCAGTTCTTC. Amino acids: CASSSPAGGENEQFF.

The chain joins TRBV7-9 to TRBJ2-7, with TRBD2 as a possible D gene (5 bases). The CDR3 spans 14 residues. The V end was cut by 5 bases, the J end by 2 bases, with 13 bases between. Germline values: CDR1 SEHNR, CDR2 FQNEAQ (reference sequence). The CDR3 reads CASSPGIYAYEQYF. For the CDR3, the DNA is TGTGCCAGCAGCCCCGGGATCTACGCCTACGAGCAGTACTTC.

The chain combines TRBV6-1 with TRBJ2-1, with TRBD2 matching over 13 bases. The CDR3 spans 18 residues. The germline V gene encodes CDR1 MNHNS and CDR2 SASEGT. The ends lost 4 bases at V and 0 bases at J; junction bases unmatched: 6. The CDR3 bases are TGTGCCAGCAGTGGAAGGGGACTAGCGGGAATCTCCTACAATGAGCAGTTCTTC. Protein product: CASSGRGLAGISYNEQFF.

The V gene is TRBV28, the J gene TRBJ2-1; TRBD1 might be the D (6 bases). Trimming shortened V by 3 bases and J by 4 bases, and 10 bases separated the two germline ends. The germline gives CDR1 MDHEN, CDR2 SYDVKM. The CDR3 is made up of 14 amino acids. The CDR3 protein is CASSLLQGYNEQFF. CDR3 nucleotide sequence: TGTGCCAGCAGTTTGCTCCAGGGGTACAATGAGCAGTTCTTC.

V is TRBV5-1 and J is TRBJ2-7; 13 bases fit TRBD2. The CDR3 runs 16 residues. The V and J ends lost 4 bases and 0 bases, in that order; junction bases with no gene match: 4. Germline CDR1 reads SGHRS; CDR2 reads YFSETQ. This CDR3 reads CASSPRTSGSSYEQYF. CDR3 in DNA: TGCGCCAGCAGCCCAAGGACTAGCGGGAGCTCCTACGAGCAGTACTTC.

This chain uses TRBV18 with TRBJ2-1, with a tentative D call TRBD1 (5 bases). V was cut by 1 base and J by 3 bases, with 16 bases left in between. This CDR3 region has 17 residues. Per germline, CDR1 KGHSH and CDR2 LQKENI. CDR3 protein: CASSPQRLGASYNEQFF. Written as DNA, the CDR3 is TGTGCCAGCTCACCACAGCGCCTTGGGGCAAGCTACAATGAGCAGTTCTTC.

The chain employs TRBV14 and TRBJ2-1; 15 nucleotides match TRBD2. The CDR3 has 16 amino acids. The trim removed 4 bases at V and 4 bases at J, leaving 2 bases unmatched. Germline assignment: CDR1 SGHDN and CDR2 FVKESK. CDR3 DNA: TGTGCCAGCAGCCGGACTAGCGGGAGGGTATACAATGAGCAGTTCTTC. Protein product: CASSRTSGRVYNEQFF.

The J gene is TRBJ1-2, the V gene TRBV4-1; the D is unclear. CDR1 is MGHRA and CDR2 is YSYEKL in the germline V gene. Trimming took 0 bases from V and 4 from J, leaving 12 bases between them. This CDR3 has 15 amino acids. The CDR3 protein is CASSQDSTGLYGYTF. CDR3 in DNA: TGCGCCAGCAGCCAAGATTCAACGGGTCTCTATGGCTACACCTTC.

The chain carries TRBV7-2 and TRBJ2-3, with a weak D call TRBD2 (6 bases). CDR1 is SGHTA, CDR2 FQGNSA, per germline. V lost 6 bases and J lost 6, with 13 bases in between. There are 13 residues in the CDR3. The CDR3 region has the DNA TGTGCCAGCAGGCGGCCCCTAGCGGATACGCAGTATTTT. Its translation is CASRRPLADTQYF. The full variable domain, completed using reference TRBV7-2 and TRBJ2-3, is GAGVSQSPSNKVTEKGKDVELRCDPISGHTALYWYRQSLGQGLEFLIYFQGNSAPDKSGLPSDRFSAERTGGSVSTLTIQRTQQEDSAVYLCASRRPLADTQYFGPGTRLTVL.

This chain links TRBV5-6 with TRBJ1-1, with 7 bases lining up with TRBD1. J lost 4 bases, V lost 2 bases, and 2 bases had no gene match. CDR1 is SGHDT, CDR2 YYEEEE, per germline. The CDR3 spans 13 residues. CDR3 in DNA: TGTGCCAGCAGCTTTGACAGGGTCACTGAAGCTTTCTTT. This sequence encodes CASSFDRVTEAFF.

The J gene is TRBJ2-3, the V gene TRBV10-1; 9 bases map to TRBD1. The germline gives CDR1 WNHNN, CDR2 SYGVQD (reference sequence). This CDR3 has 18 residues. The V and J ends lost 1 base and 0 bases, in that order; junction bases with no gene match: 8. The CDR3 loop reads CASSEYGDRAPSTDTQYF. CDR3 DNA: TGCGCCAGCAGTGAGTATGGGGACAGGGCCCCTAGCACAGATACGCAGTATTTT.

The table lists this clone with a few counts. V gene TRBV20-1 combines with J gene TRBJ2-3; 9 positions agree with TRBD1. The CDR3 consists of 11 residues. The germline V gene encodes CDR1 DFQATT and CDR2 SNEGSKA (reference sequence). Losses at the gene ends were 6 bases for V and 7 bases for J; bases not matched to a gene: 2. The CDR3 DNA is TGCAGTGCCGACAGGGGGAATACGCAGTATTTT. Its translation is CSADRGNTQYF.

The CDR3 nucleotides are TGTGCCAGCTCACCTTTGGACAGTCCGAACACTGAAGCTTTCTTT. Its protein is CASSPLDSPNTEAFF. V is TRBV18 and J is TRBJ1-1; tentatively, D is TRBD1 (6 bases). The germline CDR1 and CDR2 sequences are KGHSH and LQKENI. The V end lost 3 bases, the J end lost 1 base, and 12 bases lay between the germline ends. The CDR3 has 15 amino acids.

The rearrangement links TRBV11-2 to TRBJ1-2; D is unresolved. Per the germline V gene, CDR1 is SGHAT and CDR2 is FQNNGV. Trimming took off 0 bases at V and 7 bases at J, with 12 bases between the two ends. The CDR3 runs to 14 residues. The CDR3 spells CASSLDLRVGGYTF. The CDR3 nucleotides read TGTGCCAGCAGCTTAGATCTGAGGGTTGGTGGCTACACCTTC.

In nucleotides, the CDR3 is TGTGCCAGCAGTGACCGACAACCCGCAACTAATGAAAAACTGTTTTTT. Its translation: CASSDRQPATNEKLFF. V and J are TRBV2 and TRBJ1-4, with D unresolved. V was cut by 3 bases and J by 0 bases, with 11 bases left in between. Germline V gene data show CDR1 as SNHLY and CDR2 as FYNNEI. CDR3 size: 16 residues.